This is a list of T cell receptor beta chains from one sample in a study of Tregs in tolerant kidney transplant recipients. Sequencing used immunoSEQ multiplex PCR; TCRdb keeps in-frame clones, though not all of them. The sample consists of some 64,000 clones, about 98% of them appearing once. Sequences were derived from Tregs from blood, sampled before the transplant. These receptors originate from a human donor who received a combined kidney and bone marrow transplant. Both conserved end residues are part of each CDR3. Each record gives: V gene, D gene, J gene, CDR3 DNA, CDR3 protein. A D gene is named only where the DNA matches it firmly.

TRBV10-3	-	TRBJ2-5	TGTGCCATCAGTCCCCAGGGGCGGGAGACCCAGTACTTC	CAISPQGRETQYF
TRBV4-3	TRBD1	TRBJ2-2	TGCGCCAGCAGCCGGGGGACAGGGGTCACCGGGGAGCTGTTTTTT	CASSRGTGVTGELFF
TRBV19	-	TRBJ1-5	TGTGCCAGTAGCCCCCATGGGGAGATTAATAGCAATCAGCCCCAGCATTTT	CASSPHGEINSNQPQHF
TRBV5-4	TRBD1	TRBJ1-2	TGTGCCAGCAGCTCGCGTAAAGACAGGGGGCTAAACTATGGCTACACCTTC	CASSSRKDRGLNYGYTF
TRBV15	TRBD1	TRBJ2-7	TGTGCCACCAGCAGTGGGACAGGGGGGATCTACGAGCAGTACTTC	CATSSGTGGIYEQYF
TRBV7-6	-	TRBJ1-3	TGTGCCAGCAGCTTAGGCGCCCCTTGGAACACCATATATTTT	CASSLGAPWNTIYF
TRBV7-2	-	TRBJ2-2	TGTGCCAGCAGCTTAGCCAAGACAGGCGACACCGGGGAGCTGTTTTTT	CASSLAKTGDTGELFF
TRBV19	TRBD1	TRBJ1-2	TGTGCCAGTAGTAAAGGACAGGGGACGTATGGCTACACCTTC	CASSKGQGTYGYTF
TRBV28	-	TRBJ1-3	TGTGCCAGCAACTCCATTGGGAGGTCTGGAAACACCATATATTTT	CASNSIGRSGNTIYF
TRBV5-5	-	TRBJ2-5	TGTGCCAGCAGCCTTACAGGGCGGGAGACCCAGTACTTC	CASSLTGRETQYF
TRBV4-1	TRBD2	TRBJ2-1	TGCGCCAGCAGCCAAGGGGTGACTAGCGGGAGGGGGCATAGCGGTGAGCAGTTCTTC	CASSQGVTSGRGHSGEQFF
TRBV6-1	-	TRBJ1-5	TGTGCCAGCAGTGAAGTAGGCAGGGCTAGCAATCAGCCCCAGCATTTT	CASSEVGRASNQPQHF
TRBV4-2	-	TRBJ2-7	TGTGCCAGCAGCCAAGATCGTGGGCCCCATACCGAGCAGTACTTC	CASSQDRGPHTEQYF
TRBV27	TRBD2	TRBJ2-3	TGTGCCAGCAGTGGTAGCGGGGGAGAGTCAGATACGCAGTATTTT	CASSGSGGESDTQYF
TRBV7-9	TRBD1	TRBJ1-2	TGTGCCAGCAGCGGGACAGGGTACAACTATGGCTACACCTTC	CASSGTGYNYGYTF
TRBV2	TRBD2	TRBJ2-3	TGTGCCAGCAGTGGGGATTTAATGCGGGGGGGCTCGTCGAATACGCAGTATTTT	CASSGDLMRGGSSNTQYF
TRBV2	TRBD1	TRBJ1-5	TGTGCCAGCAGAGCGCTTCCGACAGGGATGAATCAGCCCCAGCATTTT	CASRALPTGMNQPQHF
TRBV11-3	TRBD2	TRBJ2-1	TGTGCCAGCAGCTCCCGGACTAGCGGGAAAAGGGATGAGCAGTTCTTC	CASSSRTSGKRDEQFF
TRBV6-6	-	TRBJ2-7	TGTGCCAGCACTCTTAGGGAGAGGAACGAGCAGTACTTC	CASTLRERNEQYF
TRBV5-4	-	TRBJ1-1	TGTGCCAGCAGCCTCCGGACCAACGGGGACACTGAAGCTTTCTTT	CASSLRTNGDTEAFF
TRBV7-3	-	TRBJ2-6	TGTGCCAGCAGCTTAACTGGCACAGGATCTGGGGCCAACGTCCTGACTTTC	CASSLTGTGSGANVLTF
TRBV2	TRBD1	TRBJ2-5	TGTGCCAGCAGTGGACGGACAGGGCGAGAGACCCAGTACTTC	CASSGRTGRETQYF
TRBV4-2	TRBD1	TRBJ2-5	TGTGCCAGCAGCCAGGGGACAGGGGGAGAGACCCAGTACTTC	CASSQGTGGETQYF
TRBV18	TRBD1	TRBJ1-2	TGTGCCAGCTCACCGTTCGGACAGGGAGCTGGCTACACCTTC	CASSPFGQGAGYTF